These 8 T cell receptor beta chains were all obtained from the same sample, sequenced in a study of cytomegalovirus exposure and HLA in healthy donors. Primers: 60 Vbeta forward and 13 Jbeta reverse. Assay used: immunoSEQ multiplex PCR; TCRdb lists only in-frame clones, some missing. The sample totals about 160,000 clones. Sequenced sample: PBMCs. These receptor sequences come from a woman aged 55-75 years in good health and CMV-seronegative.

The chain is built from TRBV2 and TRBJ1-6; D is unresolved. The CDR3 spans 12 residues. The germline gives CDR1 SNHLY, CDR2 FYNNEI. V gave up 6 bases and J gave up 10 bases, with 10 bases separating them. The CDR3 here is CASSFLGSPLHF. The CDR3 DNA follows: TGTGCCAGCAGCTTTCTGGGCTCACCCCTCCACTTT.

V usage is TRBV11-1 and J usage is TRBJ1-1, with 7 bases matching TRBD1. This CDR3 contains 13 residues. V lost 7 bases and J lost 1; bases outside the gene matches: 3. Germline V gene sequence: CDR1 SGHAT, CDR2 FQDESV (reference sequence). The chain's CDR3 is CASNGQANTEAFF. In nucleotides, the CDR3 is TGTGCCAGCAACGGACAGGCGAACACTGAAGCTTTCTTT.

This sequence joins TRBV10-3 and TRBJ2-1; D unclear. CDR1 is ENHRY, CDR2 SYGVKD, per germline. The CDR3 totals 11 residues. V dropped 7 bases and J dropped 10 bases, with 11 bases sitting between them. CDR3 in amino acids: CAIKNHGEQFF. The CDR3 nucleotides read TGTGCCATCAAAAATCACGGGGAGCAGTTCTTC.

The CDR3 nucleotides are TGTGCCATCAGTGAGGTTTCCCCCAGGGGGACAGGGATCTCCTACGAGCAGTACTTC. Protein sequence: CAISEVSPRGTGISYEQYF. The chain has TRBV10-3 and TRBJ2-7, with 9 nucleotides matching TRBD1. CDR1 is ENHRY, CDR2 SYGVKD, per germline. The CDR3 length is 19 residues. Trimming removed 2 bases from V and 0 bases from J; junction bases left unmatched: 14.

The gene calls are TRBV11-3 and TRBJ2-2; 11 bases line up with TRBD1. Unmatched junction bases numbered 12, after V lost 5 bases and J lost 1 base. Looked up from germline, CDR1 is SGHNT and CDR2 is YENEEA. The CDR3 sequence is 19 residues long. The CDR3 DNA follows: TGTGCCAGCAGCCCCAGGACAGGGGGCCCCCTAATGAACACCGGGGAGCTGTTTTTT. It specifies CASSPRTGGPLMNTGELFF.

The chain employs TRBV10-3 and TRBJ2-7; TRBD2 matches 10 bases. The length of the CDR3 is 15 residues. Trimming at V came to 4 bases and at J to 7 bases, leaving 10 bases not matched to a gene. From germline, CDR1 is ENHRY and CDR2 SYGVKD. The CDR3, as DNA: TGTGCCATCAGTGGAGCGGGAGGGCACTCTGGGGAGCAGTACTTC. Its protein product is CAISGAGGHSGEQYF.

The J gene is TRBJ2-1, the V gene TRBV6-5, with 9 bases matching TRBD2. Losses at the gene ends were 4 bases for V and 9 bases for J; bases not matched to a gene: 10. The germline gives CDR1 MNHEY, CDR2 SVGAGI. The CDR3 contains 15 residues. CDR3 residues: CASSFLGGGATEQFF. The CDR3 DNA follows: TGTGCCAGCAGTTTCCTGGGCGGGGGGGCTACTGAGCAGTTCTTC.

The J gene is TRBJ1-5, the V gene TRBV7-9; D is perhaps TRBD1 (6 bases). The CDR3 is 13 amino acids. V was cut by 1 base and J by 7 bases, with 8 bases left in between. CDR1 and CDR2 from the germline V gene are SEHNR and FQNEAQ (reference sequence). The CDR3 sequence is CASSLGGLQPQHF. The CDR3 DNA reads TGTGCCAGCAGCTTAGGGGGGCTCCAGCCCCAGCATTTT.